Listed here are 14 T cell receptor beta chains from one sample, sequenced in a study of PD-1 blockade in mismatch repair-deficient tumors. Data came from immunoSEQ multiplex PCR; TCRdb stores just in-frame clones and leaves some out. The sample carries roughly 84,000 clones, approximately 81% recorded once. Sequences were derived from peripheral blood, sampled 12 weeks after starting pembrolizumab. The receptors shown here come from an adult with mismatch repair-deficient cancer.

The gene calls are TRBV6-1 and TRBJ2-7; D is tentatively TRBD1 or TRBD2 (5 bases each). The V gene's germline CDR1 is MNHNS and CDR2 SASEGT. The CDR3 has 16 residues. The V end was cut by 4 bases, the J end by 0 bases, with 16 bases between. The CDR3 DNA sequence: TGTGCCAGCAGTGGAGGGAGACAGTTACGCTCCTACGAGCAGTACTTC. Protein: CASSGGRQLRSYEQYF.

The rearrangement joins TRBV15 to TRBJ2-7, with a weak D call TRBD2 (5 bases). Germline-derived CDR1 and CDR2 are LNHNV and YYDKDF (reference sequence). The length of the CDR3 is 14 residues. V was cut by 4 bases and J by 0 bases, with 10 bases left in between. The CDR3 bases are TGTGCCACCAGCACTAGCTCAAGCTCCTACGAGCAGTACTTC. Its translation: CATSTSSSSYEQYF.

This clone was observed a single time. CDR3 bases: TGTGCCATCAGTAGGACTAAAGGCAATGAGCAGTTCTTC. Protein: CAISRTKGNEQFF. This rearrangement joins TRBV10-3 to TRBJ2-1; the D gene is possibly TRBD2 (6 bases). The ends were cut back, 5 bases at V and 6 bases at J, with 11 bases in the middle. Germline V gene data show CDR1 as ENHRY and CDR2 as SYGVKD. The CDR3 contains 13 residues.

The table lists this clone with a count of one. V is TRBV15 and J is TRBJ2-7; D gene unclear. The CDR3 totals 15 residues. The V end lost 0 bases, the J end lost 0 bases, and 9 bases lay between the germline ends. The germline CDR1 and CDR2 sequences are LNHNV and YYDKDF (reference sequence). The CDR3 DNA reads TGTGCCACCAGCAGAGAAAGGGAACTCTCCTACGAGCAGTACTTC. Its translation: CATSRERELSYEQYF.

This clone appeared once. The chain is built from TRBV2 and TRBJ2-1; 14 nucleotides line up with TRBD2. CDR3 length: 17 amino acids. Per the germline V gene, CDR1 is SNHLY and CDR2 is FYNNEI. The V segment lost 10 bases and the J segment 4 bases; nucleotides outside the gene matches: 12. Here the CDR3 DNA reads TGTGCCACTGAAACCGGGACTAGCGGGAGTATGTACAATGAGCAGTTCTTC. It translates to CATETGTSGSMYNEQFF. Filled out from reference TRBV2 and TRBJ2-1, the complete variable domain reads EPEVTQTPSHQVTQMGQEVILRCVPISNHLYFYWYRQILGQKVEFLVSFYNNEISEKSEIFDDQFSVERPDGSNFTLKIRSTKLEDSAMYFCATETGTSGSMYNEQFFGPGTRLTVL.

This chain links TRBV11-2 with TRBJ2-1; 7 nucleotides match TRBD2. CDR3 length equals 15 residues. From germline, CDR1 is SGHAT and CDR2 FQNNGV. V lost 2 bases to trimming and J lost 3 bases; unmatched junction nucleotides: 4. The CDR3 here is CASSLREGYYNEQFF. CDR3 bases: TGTGCCAGCAGCTTAAGGGAGGGATACTACAATGAGCAGTTCTTC. The complete variable domain, with remaining parts taken from reference TRBV11-2 and TRBJ2-1, reads EAGVAQSPRYKIIEKRQSVAFWCNPISGHATLYWYQQILGQGPKLLIQFQNNGVVDDSQLPKDRFSAERLKGVDSTLKIQPAKLEDSAVYLCASSLREGYYNEQFFGPGTRLTVL.

In this sample, this clone turned up a few times. The chain carries TRBV30 and TRBJ1-2; D might be TRBD1 (6 bases). V lost 2 bases and J lost 8, with 15 bases in between. This CDR3 is 13 amino acids long. Germline V gives CDR1 GTSNPN, CDR2 SVGIG (reference sequence). The CDR3 sequence: CAWSPGELMGYTF. As DNA, the CDR3 is TGTGCCTGGAGTCCAGGGGAACTTATGGGCTACACCTTC.

Turning to this clone: Other DNA sequences in the sample encode the same CDR3. The CDR3 sequence is CASSLGGSSYNEQFF. The CDR3 DNA reads TGTGCCAGCAGCTTAGGCGGGAGCTCCTACAATGAGCAGTTCTTC. This chain links TRBV11-2 with TRBJ2-1; 7 bases line up with TRBD2. V lost 1 base and J lost 0; bases outside the gene matches: 0. CDR1 is SGHAT and CDR2 is FQNNGV in the germline V gene. CDR3 length: 15 amino acids. The full variable domain, in which reference TRBV11-2 and TRBJ2-1 provide the parts outside the CDR3, is EAGVAQSPRYKIIEKRQSVAFWCNPISGHATLYWYQQILGQGPKLLIQFQNNGVVDDSQLPKDRFSAERLKGVDSTLKIQPAKLEDSAVYLCASSLGGSSYNEQFFGPGTRLTVL.

The rearrangement uses TRBV30 and TRBJ2-2, with 8 bases identical to TRBD2. The ends lost 6 bases at V and 0 bases at J; junction bases unmatched: 0. From germline, CDR1 is GTSNPN and CDR2 SVGIG (reference sequence). CDR3 length equals 13 residues. The CDR3 sequence is CACGRANTGELFF. The CDR3 DNA reads as TGTGCCTGCGGGAGGGCGAACACCGGGGAGCTGTTTTTT.

The chain employs TRBV11-3 and TRBJ2-1; 8 bases are shared with TRBD2. This CDR3 region has 15 residues. Trimming removed 3 bases from V and 0 bases from J; junction bases left unmatched: 1. Per the germline V gene, CDR1 is SGHNT and CDR2 is YENEEA. CDR3 amino acids: CASSFSGDSYNEQFF. The CDR3 DNA is TGTGCCAGCAGCTTTAGCGGGGACTCCTACAATGAGCAGTTCTTC.

The chain links TRBV9 to TRBJ2-7; 7 bases line up with TRBD1. The CDR3 length is 14 residues. Looked up from germline, CDR1 is SGDLS and CDR2 is YYNGEE. V shed 0 bases, J shed 6 bases, and the junction held 6 bases outside the gene matches. The CDR3 coding sequence is TGTGCCAGCAGCGTAGAAGTCAAGGGGGCCGAGCAGTACTTC. Protein sequence: CASSVEVKGAEQYF. Looking up the rest from reference TRBV9 and TRBJ2-7 gives the full variable domain: DSGVTQTPKHLITATGQRVTLRCSPRSGDLSVYWYQQSLDQGLQFLIQYYNGEERAKGNILERFSAQQFPDLHSELNLSSLELGDSALYFCASSVEVKGAEQYFGPGTRLTVT.

The V and J genes are TRBV7-3 and TRBJ2-1, with 8 bases identical to TRBD2. Germline CDR1 reads SGHTA; CDR2 reads FQGTGA. The CDR3 covers 13 residues. V shed 5 bases and J 4 bases; nucleotides not matched to a gene: 1. The CDR3 loop is CASSRGGYNEQFF. The CDR3 nucleotides read TGTGCCAGCAGCCGGGGGGGATACAATGAGCAGTTCTTC.

The chain joins TRBV12-5 to TRBJ2-1, with 7 positions matching TRBD2. Trimming removed 8 bases from V and 2 bases from J; junction bases left unmatched: 9. Germline values: CDR1 LGHNT, CDR2 FRNRAP. The CDR3 has 15 residues. Written as DNA, the CDR3 is TGTGCTAGTCTACCCCTGGCGGGAGCCTACAATGAGCAGTTCTTC. Amino acid sequence: CASLPLAGAYNEQFF.

The J gene is TRBJ2-1, the V gene TRBV6-5; unclear D gene. There are 13 residues in the CDR3. Germline-derived CDR1 and CDR2 are MNHEY and SVGAGI. V dropped 0 bases and J dropped 8 bases, with 8 bases sitting between them. DNA for the CDR3: TGTGCCAGCAGTTACTCCATGGCGGATGAGCAGTTCTTC. Translating it yields CASSYSMADEQFF.